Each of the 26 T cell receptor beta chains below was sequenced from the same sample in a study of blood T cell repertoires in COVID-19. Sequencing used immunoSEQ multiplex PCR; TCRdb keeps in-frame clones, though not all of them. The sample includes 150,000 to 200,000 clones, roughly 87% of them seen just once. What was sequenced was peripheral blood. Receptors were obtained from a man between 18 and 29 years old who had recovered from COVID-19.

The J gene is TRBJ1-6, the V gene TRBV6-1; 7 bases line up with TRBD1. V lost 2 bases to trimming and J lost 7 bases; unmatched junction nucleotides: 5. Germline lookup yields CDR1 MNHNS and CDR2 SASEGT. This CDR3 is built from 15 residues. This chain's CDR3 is CASSERQGINSPLHF. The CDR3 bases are TGTGCCAGCAGTGAACGACAGGGAATAAATTCACCCCTCCACTTT.

The chain's CDR3 is CSVSGTYEQYF. CDR3 coding DNA: TGCAGTGTGTCCGGGACCTACGAGCAGTACTTC. The V and J genes are TRBV20-1 and TRBJ2-7; possible D gene TRBD2, 5 bases. The length of the CDR3 is 11 residues. Deletions cut 7 bases from V and 2 bases from J, with 9 bases between. Germline V gene data show CDR1 as DFQATT and CDR2 as SNEGSKA (reference sequence).

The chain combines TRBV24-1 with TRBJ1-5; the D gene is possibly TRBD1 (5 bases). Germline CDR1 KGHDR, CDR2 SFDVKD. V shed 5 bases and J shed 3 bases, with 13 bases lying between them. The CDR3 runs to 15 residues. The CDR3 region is CATSASHRPNQPQHF. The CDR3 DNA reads TGTGCCACCAGTGCCTCCCACAGGCCCAATCAGCCCCAGCATTTT.

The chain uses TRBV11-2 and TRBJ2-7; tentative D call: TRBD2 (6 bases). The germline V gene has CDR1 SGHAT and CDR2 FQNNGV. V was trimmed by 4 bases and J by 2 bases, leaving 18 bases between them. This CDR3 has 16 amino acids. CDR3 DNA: TGTGCCAGCAGCTCAGGGCGGGACTCAAATACCTACGAGCAGTACTTC. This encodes CASSSGRDSNTYEQYF.

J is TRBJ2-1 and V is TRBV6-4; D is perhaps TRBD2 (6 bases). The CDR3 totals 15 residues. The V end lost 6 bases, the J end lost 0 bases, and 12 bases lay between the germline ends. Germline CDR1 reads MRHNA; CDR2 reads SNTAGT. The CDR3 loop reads CASSPRGSSYNEQFF. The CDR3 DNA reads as TGTGCCAGCAGCCCCCGGGGGTCCTCCTACAATGAGCAGTTCTTC.

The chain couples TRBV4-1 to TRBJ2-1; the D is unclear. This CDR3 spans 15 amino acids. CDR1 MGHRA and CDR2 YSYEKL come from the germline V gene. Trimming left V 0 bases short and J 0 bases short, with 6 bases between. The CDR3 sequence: CASSQEEISYNEQFF. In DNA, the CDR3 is TGCGCCAGCAGCCAAGAGGAGATCTCCTACAATGAGCAGTTCTTC.

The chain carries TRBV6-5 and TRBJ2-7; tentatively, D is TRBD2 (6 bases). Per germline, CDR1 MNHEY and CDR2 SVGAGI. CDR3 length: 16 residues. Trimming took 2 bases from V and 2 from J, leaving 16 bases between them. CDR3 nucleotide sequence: TGTGCCAGCAGTTACGGAGGGTTGGCCCTTCCCTACGAGCAGTACTTC. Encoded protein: CASSYGGLALPYEQYF.

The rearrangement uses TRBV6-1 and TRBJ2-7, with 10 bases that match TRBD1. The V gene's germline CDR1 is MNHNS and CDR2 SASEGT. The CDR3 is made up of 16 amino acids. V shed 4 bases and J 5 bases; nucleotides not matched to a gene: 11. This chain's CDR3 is CASSGLPGQGFHEQYF. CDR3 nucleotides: TGTGCCAGCAGTGGGCTTCCGGGACAGGGGTTCCACGAGCAGTACTTC.

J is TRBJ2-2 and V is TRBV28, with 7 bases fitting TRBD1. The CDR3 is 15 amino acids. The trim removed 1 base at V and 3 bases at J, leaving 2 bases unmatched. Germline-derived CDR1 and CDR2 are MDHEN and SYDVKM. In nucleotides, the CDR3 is TGTGCCAGCAGTTTATACAGGGGCGACACCGGGGAGCTGTTTTTT. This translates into CASSLYRGDTGELFF.

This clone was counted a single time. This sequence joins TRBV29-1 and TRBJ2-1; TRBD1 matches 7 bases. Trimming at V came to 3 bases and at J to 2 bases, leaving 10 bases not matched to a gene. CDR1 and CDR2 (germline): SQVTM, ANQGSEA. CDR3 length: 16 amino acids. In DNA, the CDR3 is TGCAGCGTTGACACGAGACAGGGTTCCACCTACAATGAGCAGTTCTTC. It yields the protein CSVDTRQGSTYNEQFF.

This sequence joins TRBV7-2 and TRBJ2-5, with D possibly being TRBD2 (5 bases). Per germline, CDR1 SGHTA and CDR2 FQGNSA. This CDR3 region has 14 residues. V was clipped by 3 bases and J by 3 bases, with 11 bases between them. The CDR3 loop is CASSLREPKETQYF. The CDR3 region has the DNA TGTGCCAGCAGCTTGAGGGAACCAAAAGAGACCCAGTACTTC.

The CDR3 loop is CASSFGTGLRAQHF. CDR3 DNA: TGTGCCAGCAGCTTCGGGACAGGGCTTAGAGCCCAGCATTTT. This sequence joins TRBV5-5 and TRBJ1-5; 9 nucleotides align to TRBD1. This CDR3 is 14 amino acids long. The junction had 8 bases not matched to a gene; V was cut back by 2 bases and J by 11 bases. Germline V gene lookup returns CDR1 SGHKS and CDR2 YYEKEE (reference sequence).

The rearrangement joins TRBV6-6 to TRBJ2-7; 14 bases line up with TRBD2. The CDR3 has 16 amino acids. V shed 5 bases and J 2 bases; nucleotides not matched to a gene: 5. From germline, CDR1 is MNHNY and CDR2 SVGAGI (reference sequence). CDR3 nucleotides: TGTGCCAGCAGTCGGCTGACTAGCGGGAGGGCCTACGAGCAGTACTTC. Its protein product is CASSRLTSGRAYEQYF.

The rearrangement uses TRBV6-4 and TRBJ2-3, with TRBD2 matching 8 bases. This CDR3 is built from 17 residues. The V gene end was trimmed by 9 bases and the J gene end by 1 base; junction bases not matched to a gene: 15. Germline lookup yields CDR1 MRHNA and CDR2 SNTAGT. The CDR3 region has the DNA TGTGCCAGGAGGGGCGGGAGGAGGGGACTGGGCACAGATACGCAGTATTTT. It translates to CARRGGRRGLGTDTQYF.

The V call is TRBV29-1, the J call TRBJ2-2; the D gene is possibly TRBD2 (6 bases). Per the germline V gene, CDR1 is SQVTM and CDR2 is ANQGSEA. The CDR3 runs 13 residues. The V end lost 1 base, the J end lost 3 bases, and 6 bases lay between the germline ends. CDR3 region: CSVEGDYTGELFF. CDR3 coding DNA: TGCAGCGTTGAAGGGGACTACACCGGGGAGCTGTTTTTT.

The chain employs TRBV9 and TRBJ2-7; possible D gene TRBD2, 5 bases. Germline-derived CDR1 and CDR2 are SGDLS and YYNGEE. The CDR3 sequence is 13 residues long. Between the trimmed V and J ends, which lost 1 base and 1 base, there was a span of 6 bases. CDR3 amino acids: CASSVRESYEQYF. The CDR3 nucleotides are TGTGCCAGCAGCGTAAGGGAGTCCTACGAGCAGTACTTC.

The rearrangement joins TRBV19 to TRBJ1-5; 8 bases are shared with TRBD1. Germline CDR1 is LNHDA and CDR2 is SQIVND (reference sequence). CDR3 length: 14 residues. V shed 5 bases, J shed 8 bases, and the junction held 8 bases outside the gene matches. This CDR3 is CASSLPGQAKPQHF. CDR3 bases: TGTGCCAGTAGTTTACCGGGACAGGCCAAGCCCCAGCATTTT.

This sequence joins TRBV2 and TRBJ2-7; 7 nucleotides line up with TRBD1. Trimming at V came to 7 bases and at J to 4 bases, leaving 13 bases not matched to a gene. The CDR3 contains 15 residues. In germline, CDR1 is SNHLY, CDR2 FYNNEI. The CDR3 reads CASTGARGKVYEQYF. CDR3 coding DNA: TGTGCCAGCACCGGGGCCAGGGGGAAGGTATACGAGCAGTACTTC.

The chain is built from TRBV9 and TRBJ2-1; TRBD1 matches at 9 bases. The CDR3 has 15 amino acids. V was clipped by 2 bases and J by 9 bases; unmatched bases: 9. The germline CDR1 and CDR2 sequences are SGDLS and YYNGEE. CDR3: CASSVRDRATAEQFF. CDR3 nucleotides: TGTGCCAGCAGCGTCCGGGACAGGGCGACCGCTGAGCAGTTCTTC.

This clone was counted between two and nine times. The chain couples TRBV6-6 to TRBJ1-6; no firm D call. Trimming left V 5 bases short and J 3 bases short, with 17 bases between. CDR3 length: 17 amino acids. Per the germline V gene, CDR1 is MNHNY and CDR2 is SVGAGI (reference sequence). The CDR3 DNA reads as TGTGCCAGCAGTCTCCCCCAGGAGGGAATCTATAATTCACCCCTCCACTTT. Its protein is CASSLPQEGIYNSPLHF.

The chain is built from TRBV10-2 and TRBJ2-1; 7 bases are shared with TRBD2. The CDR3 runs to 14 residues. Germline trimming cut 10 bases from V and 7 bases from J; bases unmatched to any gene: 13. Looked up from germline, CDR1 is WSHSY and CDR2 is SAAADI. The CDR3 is CATLGGGSRNEQFF. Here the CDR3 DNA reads TGCGCCACCCTGGGCGGCGGGAGCAGGAATGAGCAGTTCTTC.

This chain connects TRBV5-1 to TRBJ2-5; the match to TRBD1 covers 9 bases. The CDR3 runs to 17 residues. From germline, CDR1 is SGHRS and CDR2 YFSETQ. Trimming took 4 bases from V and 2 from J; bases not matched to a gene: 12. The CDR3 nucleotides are TGCGCCAGCAGCCCGGGCCCGGGACAGGGAGGGCAAGAGACCCAGTACTTC. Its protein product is CASSPGPGQGGQETQYF.

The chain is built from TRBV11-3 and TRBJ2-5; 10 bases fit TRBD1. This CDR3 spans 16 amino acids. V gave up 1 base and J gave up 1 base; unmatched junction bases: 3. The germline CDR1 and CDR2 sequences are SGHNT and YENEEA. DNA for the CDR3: TGTGCCAGCAGCTTAGGGGACAGGGGAACCCAAGAGACCCAGTACTTC. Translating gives CASSLGDRGTQETQYF.

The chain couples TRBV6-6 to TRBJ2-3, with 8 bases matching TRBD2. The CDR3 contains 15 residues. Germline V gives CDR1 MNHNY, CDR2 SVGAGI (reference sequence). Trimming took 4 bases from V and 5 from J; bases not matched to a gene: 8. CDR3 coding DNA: TGTGCCAGCAGTTCTGGGACTAGTAAGGGAGATACGCAGTATTTT. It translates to CASSSGTSKGDTQYF.

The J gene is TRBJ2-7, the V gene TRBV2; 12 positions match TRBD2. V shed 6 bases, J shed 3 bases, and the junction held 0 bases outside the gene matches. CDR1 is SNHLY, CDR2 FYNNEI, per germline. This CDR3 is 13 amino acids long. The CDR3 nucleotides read TGTGCCAGCAGGACTAGCGGGGGCTACGAGCAGTACTTC. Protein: CASRTSGGYEQYF. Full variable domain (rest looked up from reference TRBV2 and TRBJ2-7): EPEVTQTPSHQVTQMGQEVILRCVPISNHLYFYWYRQILGQKVEFLVSFYNNEISEKSEIFDDQFSVERPDGSNFTLKIRSTKLEDSAMYFCASRTSGGYEQYFGPGTRLTVT.

For the CDR3, the DNA is TGCGCCAGCAGCGGGGGACAGGGAGACTACGAGCAGTACTTC. As protein: CASSGGQGDYEQYF. The J gene is TRBJ2-7, the V gene TRBV5-1; TRBD1 aligns across 9 bases. This CDR3 contains 14 residues. The V gene's germline CDR1 is SGHRS and CDR2 YFSETQ. The junction had 5 bases not matched to a gene; V was cut back by 4 bases and J by 3 bases. Variable domain in full (rest from reference TRBV5-1 and TRBJ2-7): KAGVTQTPRYLIKTRGQQVTLSCSPISGHRSVSWYQQTPGQGLQFLFEYFSETQRNKGNFPGRFSGRQFSNSRSEMNVSTLELGDSALYLCASSGGQGDYEQYFGPGTRLTVT.